Each of the 11 T cell receptor beta chains below was sequenced from the same sample in a study of vaccination effects on CD4 cells after COVID-19. Antigen-specific CD4+ T cells were expanded (with viral peptide pools) by the ViraFEST assay ahead of sequencing. Culture proceeded for 10 days, and CD4+ T cells were then isolated. These receptors' targets are unknown. The data were produced by immunoSEQ multiplex PCR, yet TCRdb's version contains in-frame clones alone and is incomplete. In the table there are around 79,000 clones, around 76% of which are singletons. The sequencing here drew on CD4+ T cells from PBMCs cultured with HCoV-229E spike peptides, taken before COVID-19 vaccination. All receptors derive from a human donor who received a COVID-19 vaccine.

This clone was seen a handful of times. The chain links TRBV7-2 to TRBJ2-5; D is undetermined. This CDR3 is built from 14 residues. Looked up from germline, CDR1 is SGHTA and CDR2 is FQGNSA. V lost 0 bases to trimming and J lost 5 bases, with 10 bases between them. DNA of the CDR3: TGTGCCAGCAGCTTAGCTAGTACCCGTGAGACCCAGTACTTC. Protein product: CASSLASTRETQYF.

The chain combines TRBV5-6 with TRBJ1-6, with D unresolved. Germline V gene lookup returns CDR1 SGHDT and CDR2 YYEEEE. The CDR3 contains 14 residues. The V and J ends lost 0 bases and 5 bases respectively, with 6 bases between them. As DNA, the CDR3 is TGTGCCAGCAGCTTGGTACTTAATAATTCACCCCTCCACTTT. Encoded protein: CASSLVLNNSPLHF.

The chain combines TRBV11-2 with TRBJ2-2; D may be TRBD1 (6 bases). V shed 7 bases and J shed 8 bases, with 20 bases lying between them. This CDR3 has 15 residues. From germline, CDR1 is SGHAT and CDR2 FQNNGV. The CDR3 DNA reads TGTGCCAGCAACTCAGGGGCAGGGGCGAGTGGGGAGCTGTTTTTT. This codes for CASNSGAGASGELFF.

The CDR3 coding sequence is TGCGCCAGCAGCTCCCAGCGAGGGGGAGAGACCCAGTACTTC. Translated, it gives CASSSQRGGETQYF. The chain is built from TRBV5-1 and TRBJ2-5; possible D gene TRBD1, 6 bases. V lost 3 bases and J 4 bases, leaving 13 bases between the germline ends. There are 14 residues in the CDR3. Germline V gene lookup returns CDR1 SGHRS and CDR2 YFSETQ.

The genes are TRBV7-2 and TRBJ1-4, with D possibly TRBD1 on 5 matching bases. The CDR3 contains 16 residues. V lost 0 bases and J lost 5, with 13 bases in between. Germline V gene lookup returns CDR1 SGHTA and CDR2 FQGNSA. The CDR3 loop reads CASSLARGRVNEKLFF. As DNA, the CDR3 is TGTGCCAGCAGCTTAGCGCGGGGGAGGGTCAATGAAAAACTGTTTTTT. Complete variable domain (other parts from reference TRBV7-2 and TRBJ1-4): GAGVSQSPSNKVTEKGKDVELRCDPISGHTALYWYRQSLGQGLEFLIYFQGNSAPDKSGLPSDRFSAERTGGSVSTLTIQRTQQEDSAVYLCASSLARGRVNEKLFFGSGTQLSVL.

The chain uses TRBV10-2 and TRBJ2-3; 7 nucleotides agree with TRBD1. CDR1 and CDR2 from the germline V gene are WSHSY and SAAADI. This CDR3 has 12 amino acids. V trimming: 4 bases; J trimming: 9 bases; junction bases outside the gene matches: 4. CDR3 in amino acids: CASSGNRGTQYF. The DNA for the CDR3 is TGCGCCAGCAGTGGGAACAGGGGCACGCAGTATTTT.

The chain couples TRBV7-3 to TRBJ2-5; D is perhaps TRBD1 (6 bases). The germline V and J ends were trimmed by 5 bases and 2 bases, with 9 bases remaining between them. The CDR3 consists of 13 residues. Germline V CDR1 and CDR2: SGHTA, FQGTGA. The DNA for the CDR3 is TGTGCCAGCAGCCCGGGACAACAAGAGACCCAGTACTTC. Translated, it gives CASSPGQQETQYF.

The V and J genes are TRBV3-1 (or the pseudogene TRBV3-2) and TRBJ2-3, with 7 positions matching TRBD1. Germline V gene lookup returns CDR1 LGHDT and CDR2 YNNKEL (reference sequence). This CDR3 is built from 15 residues. The J segment lost 4 bases and the V segment lost 1 base, leaving 5 bases of the junction unmatched. The CDR3 DNA follows: TGTGCCAGCAGCCAAGGACAGGGTTTATCAGATACGCAGTATTTT. Translated: CASSQGQGLSDTQYF.

This chain connects TRBV18 to TRBJ1-3, with unresolved D. The CDR3 has 14 amino acids. Per the germline V gene, CDR1 is KGHSH and CDR2 is LQKENI. Trimming removed 2 bases at V and 0 bases at J, with 5 bases between. This chain's CDR3 is CASSPEPSGNTIYF. For the CDR3, the DNA is TGTGCCAGCTCACCAGAGCCCTCTGGAAACACCATATATTTT.

Only a few counts were recorded for this clone. The V gene is TRBV6-5, the J gene TRBJ1-1, with D maybe TRBD1 (6 bases). This CDR3 region has 14 residues. V lost 7 bases to trimming and J lost 5 bases, with 17 bases between them. Germline loops: CDR1 MNHEY, CDR2 SVGAGI. The CDR3 region is CASTARRGRTEAFF. The DNA for the CDR3 is TGTGCCAGCACGGCCCGGAGGGGGAGGACTGAAGCTTTCTTT.

To note about this clone: Distinct nucleotide sequences in the sample also encode this CDR3. The chain has TRBV7-2 and TRBJ1-5; D remains unclear. Trimming pared 5 bases from V and 0 bases from J, leaving 5 bases between. Per the germline V gene, CDR1 is SGHTA and CDR2 is FQGNSA. This CDR3 is built from 13 residues. DNA of the CDR3: TGTGCCAGCAGCCTGAATAGCAATCAGCCCCAGCATTTT. Amino acid sequence: CASSLNSNQPQHF.